One TCR beta chain is described in this entry. The entry originates in a study of blood T cell repertoires in COVID-19. Profiling relied on immunoSEQ multiplex PCR, and the TCRdb table lists in-frame clones only, not all of them. This sample yields about 58,000 clones, of which around nine tenths are seen a single time; over 20% belongs to the top ten. V was pared by 4 bases and J by 3 bases, with 7 bases between. CDR1 SGHRS and CDR2 YFSETQ come from the germline V gene. There are 12 residues in the CDR3. Sequences were obtained from peripheral blood. V usage is TRBV5-1 and J usage is TRBJ1-2; possible D gene TRBD1, 5 bases. This receptor was identified in a woman in her fifties or sixties with active or convalescent COVID-19. The CDR3 DNA follows: TGCGCCAGCAGCGAGACAGACTATGGCTACACCTTC. It specifies CASSETDYGYTF. The full variable domain, completed using reference TRBV5-1 and TRBJ1-2, is KAGVTQTPRYLIKTRGQQVTLSCSPISGHRSVSWYQQTPGQGLQFLFEYFSETQRNKGNFPGRFSGRQFSNSRSEMNVSTLELGDSALYLCASSETDYGYTFGSGTRLTVV.